These 30 T cell receptor beta chains came from one sample sequenced in a study of T cell changes during pregnancy in multiple sclerosis. Sequenced by immunoSEQ multiplex PCR; TCRdb stores in-frame clones only, minus some. The sample has some 80,000 clones; 94% are singletons. The sequencing used CD4+ T cells from peripheral blood mononuclear cells, collected after pregnancy. The receptors derive from a female donor with multiple sclerosis, enrolled in a pregnancy study.

The chain carries TRBV19 and TRBJ2-1; 7 bases are a match to TRBD2. From germline, CDR1 is LNHDA and CDR2 SQIVND (reference sequence). This CDR3 is 15 amino acids long. J was trimmed by 5 bases and V by 3 bases; bases with no gene match: 7. CDR3 sequence (DNA): TGTGCCAGTAGTATGCTCGGCCTAGCGGACAATGAGCAGTTCTTC. Protein product: CASSMLGLADNEQFF.

V usage is TRBV9 and J usage is TRBJ2-3; 7 positions match TRBD2. CDR3 length: 16 residues. Germline CDR1 is SGDLS and CDR2 is YYNGEE. Losses at the gene ends were 3 bases for V and 0 bases for J; bases not matched to a gene: 7. The CDR3, as DNA: TGTGCCAGCAGCGGACCAGGGAGGGCTAGCACAGATACGCAGTATTTT. This encodes CASSGPGRASTDTQYF. The entire variable domain, with the rest obtained from reference TRBV9 and TRBJ2-3, is as follows: DSGVTQTPKHLITATGQRVTLRCSPRSGDLSVYWYQQSLDQGLQFLIQYYNGEERAKGNILERFSAQQFPDLHSELNLSSLELGDSALYFCASSGPGRASTDTQYFGPGTRLTVL.

Written as DNA, the CDR3 is TGTGCCAGCAGCACCCAACATAGCGAGGAAGGCTCTGGAAACACCATATATTTT. Encoded protein: CASSTQHSEEGSGNTIYF. V gene TRBV7-9 combines with J gene TRBJ1-3; D is uncertain. The CDR3 loop spans 18 amino acids. Germline V gene sequence: CDR1 SEHNR, CDR2 FQNEAQ (reference sequence). V was clipped by 5 bases and J by 0 bases, with 20 bases between them.

This rearrangement joins TRBV6-1 to TRBJ2-7, with 7 bases matching TRBD1. V trimming: 7 bases; J trimming: 1 base; junction bases outside the gene matches: 4. Germline values: CDR1 MNHNS, CDR2 SASEGT. This CDR3 is built from 13 residues. CDR3: CASNQDRSYEQYF. The CDR3 DNA is TGTGCCAGCAATCAGGACAGGTCCTACGAGCAGTACTTC.

The rearrangement joins TRBV29-1 to TRBJ2-3; 8 nucleotides agree with TRBD1. Germline V gene data show CDR1 as SQVTM and CDR2 as ANQGSEA. With V trimmed by 0 bases and J by 2 bases, 4 bases remained unmatched. The CDR3 extends over 15 amino acids. CDR3: CSVEERDRTTDTQYF. As DNA, the CDR3 is TGCAGCGTTGAAGAAAGGGACAGGACCACAGATACGCAGTATTTT.

This sequence joins TRBV5-1 and TRBJ2-7, with 10 bases that match TRBD1. The CDR3 length is 14 residues. Germline CDR1 reads SGHRS; CDR2 reads YFSETQ. The ends lost 5 bases at V and 3 bases at J; junction bases unmatched: 5. The CDR3 spells CASRRTGGIYEQYF. The CDR3 DNA follows: TGCGCCAGCAGGAGGACAGGGGGTATCTACGAGCAGTACTTC.

This sequence joins TRBV2 and TRBJ2-3; D gene ambiguous. The CDR3 covers 16 residues. Germline V gene sequence: CDR1 SNHLY, CDR2 FYNNEI. V shed 0 bases and J shed 2 bases, with 12 bases lying between them. The CDR3 DNA reads TGTGCCAGCAGTGAAGCGAACATTATATCCACAGATACGCAGTATTTT. Amino acid sequence: CASSEANIISTDTQYF.

CDR3 coding DNA: TGTGCCAGCATTGGCGCAGGGAATGAAAAACTGTTTTTT. It specifies CASIGAGNEKLFF. V usage is TRBV28 and J usage is TRBJ1-4; D perhaps matches TRBD1 (5 bases). Trimming took off 7 bases at V and 5 bases at J, with 11 bases between the two ends. The CDR3 has 13 residues. Germline-derived CDR1 and CDR2 are MDHEN and SYDVKM.

The J gene is TRBJ1-5, the V gene TRBV19, with 7 bases aligning to TRBD1. The trim removed 0 bases at V and 2 bases at J, leaving 7 bases unmatched. Germline V gene sequence: CDR1 LNHDA, CDR2 SQIVND (reference sequence). CDR3 length equals 17 residues. This CDR3 is CASSIDQGGWGNQPQHF. CDR3 nucleotide sequence: TGTGCCAGTAGTATAGATCAAGGGGGCTGGGGCAATCAGCCCCAGCATTTT. Looking up the rest from reference TRBV19 and TRBJ1-5 gives the full variable domain: DGGITQSPKYLFRKEGQNVTLSCEQNLNHDAMYWYRQDPGQGLRLIYYSQIVNDFQKGDIAEGYSVSREKKESFPLTVTSAQKNPTAFYLCASSIDQGGWGNQPQHFGDGTRLSIL.

The chain recombines TRBV5-4 with TRBJ2-7; 12 positions agree with TRBD2. Unmatched junction bases numbered 4, after V lost 4 bases and J lost 2 bases. In germline, CDR1 is SGHNT, CDR2 YYREEE (reference sequence). The CDR3 consists of 15 residues. CDR3 coding DNA: TGTGCCAGCAGCAATCTAGCGGGAGGGGCCTACGAGCAGTACTTC. Translation: CASSNLAGGAYEQYF.

There are a few counts of this clone. The chain joins TRBV19 to TRBJ2-1; 7 positions match TRBD2. J was trimmed by 6 bases and V by 9 bases; bases with no gene match: 11. CDR1 and CDR2 from the germline V gene are LNHDA and SQIVND (reference sequence). The CDR3 runs 14 residues. The CDR3 loop reads CASKRDGTTNEQFF. As DNA, the CDR3 is TGTGCCAGCAAGCGGGACGGAACGACCAATGAGCAGTTCTTC.

This clone has a handful of counts. The chain couples TRBV19 to TRBJ1-1; D is ambiguous. CDR3 size: 13 residues. Germline CDR1 and CDR2: LNHDA and SQIVND (reference sequence). Trimming shortened V by 6 bases and J by 0 bases, and 8 bases separated the two germline ends. The CDR3 coding sequence is TGTGCCAGTAGACCGGGGATGAACACTGAAGCTTTCTTT. The encoded protein is CASRPGMNTEAFF.

V and J are TRBV28 and TRBJ1-1, with D perhaps TRBD1 (5 bases). The germline CDR1 and CDR2 sequences are MDHEN and SYDVKM. This CDR3 has 15 residues. Trimming took off 3 bases at V and 5 bases at J, with 16 bases between the two ends. In DNA form, the CDR3 reads TGTGCCAGCAGTTTTTTGTCAGCCGGGGGGACTGAAGCTTTCTTT. It translates to CASSFLSAGGTEAFF.

V usage is TRBV5-1 and J usage is TRBJ2-1, with 15 bases identical to TRBD2. The CDR3 is made up of 18 amino acids. Germline V gene sequence: CDR1 SGHRS, CDR2 YFSETQ. V shed 5 bases and J 2 bases; nucleotides not matched to a gene: 8. The CDR3 spells CASRPGLAGGPTYNEQFF. As DNA, the CDR3 is TGCGCCAGCAGACCCGGACTAGCGGGAGGGCCGACCTACAATGAGCAGTTCTTC.

The sample holds one count of this clone. V and J are TRBV5-1 and TRBJ1-1; 7 nucleotides line up with TRBD1. V lost 2 bases and J lost 1; bases outside the gene matches: 5. The CDR3 spans 15 residues. In germline, CDR1 is SGHRS, CDR2 YFSETQ. As DNA, the CDR3 is TGCGCCAGCAGCTTCAAGACAGGGTCGAACACTGAAGCTTTCTTT. Protein: CASSFKTGSNTEAFF.

The chain uses TRBV7-2 and TRBJ2-7; D not certain. Germline values: CDR1 SGHTA, CDR2 FQGNSA. Trimming cost V 5 bases and J 3 bases, with 5 bases left between them. The CDR3 has 11 residues. CDR3 in amino acids: CASSPNYEQYF. In nucleotides, the CDR3 is TGTGCCAGCAGCCCAAACTACGAGCAGTACTTC.

This sequence joins TRBV9 and TRBJ2-1; 10 bases are shared with TRBD2. The CDR3 is made up of 15 amino acids. Losses at the gene ends were 0 bases for V and 7 bases for J; bases not matched to a gene: 4. Germline CDR1 and CDR2: SGDLS and YYNGEE. CDR3 sequence reads: CASSVVASGSNEQFF. CDR3 sequence (DNA): TGTGCCAGCAGCGTAGTAGCTAGCGGGAGTAATGAGCAGTTCTTC.

This chain joins TRBV29-1 and TRBJ2-5, with 11 nucleotides matching TRBD2. This CDR3 region has 12 residues. Germline CDR1 SQVTM, CDR2 ANQGSEA. Trimming at V came to 7 bases and at J to 8 bases, leaving 6 bases not matched to a gene. As DNA, the CDR3 is TGCAGCGGGAGGCTAGCGGGAGGAACCCAGTACTTC. Residues: CSGRLAGGTQYF.

The DNA of the CDR3 is TGCAGCGTGGAACCCGGGACAGGGGTCCATGAGCAGTTCTTC. It yields the protein CSVEPGTGVHEQFF. The chain links TRBV29-1 to TRBJ2-1, with 10 bases that match TRBD1. Trimming took 6 bases from V and 8 from J; bases not matched to a gene: 10. Per the germline V gene, CDR1 is SQVTM and CDR2 is ANQGSEA. The CDR3 sequence is 14 residues long.

V gene TRBV10-3 combines with J gene TRBJ2-2, with a tentative D call TRBD1 (5 bases). Germline V lookup: CDR1 ENHRY, CDR2 SYGVKD. The V end was cut by 0 bases, the J end by 4 bases, with 9 bases between. CDR3 length: 15 amino acids. The CDR3: CAISESGRLTGELFF. The CDR3 DNA is TGTGCCATCAGTGAGTCGGGGCGGCTCACCGGGGAGCTGTTTTTT.

V is TRBV19 and J is TRBJ2-1, with 14 bases matching TRBD2. Losses at the gene ends were 7 bases for V and 7 bases for J; bases not matched to a gene: 15. This CDR3 contains 18 residues. CDR1 is LNHDA and CDR2 is SQIVND in the germline V gene (reference sequence). The CDR3 DNA reads TGTGCCAGTATGGCCGTAGCGGGACTAGCGGGAGTTGGAAATGAGCAGTTCTTC. Translation: CASMAVAGLAGVGNEQFF. The full variable domain, completed using reference TRBV19 and TRBJ2-1, is DGGITQSPKYLFRKEGQNVTLSCEQNLNHDAMYWYRQDPGQGLRLIYYSQIVNDFQKGDIAEGYSVSREKKESFPLTVTSAQKNPTAFYLCASMAVAGLAGVGNEQFFGPGTRLTVL.

This rearrangement joins TRBV6-5 to TRBJ1-6; no firm D call. Deletions cut 2 bases from V and 9 bases from J, with 11 bases between. The germline CDR1 and CDR2 sequences are MNHEY and SVGAGI. This CDR3 contains 14 residues. CDR3 nucleotide sequence: TGTGCCAGCAGTTACCTAGGCAAGGCTTCACCCCTCCACTTT. It specifies CASSYLGKASPLHF.

The V call is TRBV4-2, the J call TRBJ2-3; D not certain. The CDR3 totals 14 residues. Germline CDR1 LGHNA, CDR2 YNFKEQ. V was shortened by 3 bases and J by 3 bases, with 10 bases between the two germline ends. DNA of the CDR3: TGTGCCAGCAGCCAGCGGAGCGTAACAGATACGCAGTATTTT. Translated, it gives CASSQRSVTDTQYF.

The chain couples TRBV7-9 to TRBJ2-5; D gene ambiguous. The CDR3 loop spans 13 amino acids. Germline V gene sequence: CDR1 SEHNR, CDR2 FQNEAQ (reference sequence). V lost 7 bases and J lost 4, with 13 bases in between. The CDR3 spells CASTTPGGETQYF. The CDR3 coding sequence is TGTGCCAGCACCACTCCCGGTGGAGAGACCCAGTACTTC.

This clone appeared a single time. V usage is TRBV27 and J usage is TRBJ2-5; 7 bases are a match to TRBD1. This CDR3 region has 18 residues. The J segment lost 5 bases and the V segment lost 1 base, leaving 16 bases of the junction unmatched. Germline V gives CDR1 MNHEY, CDR2 SMNVEV (reference sequence). CDR3 loop: CASSLFAETGRYRETQYF. As DNA, the CDR3 is TGTGCCAGCAGTTTATTTGCTGAGACAGGGCGTTATAGGGAGACCCAGTACTTC.

The chain uses TRBV5-6 and TRBJ2-7; D is possibly TRBD2 (6 bases). Trimming cost V 0 bases and J 7 bases, with 14 bases left between them. Germline CDR1 SGHDT, CDR2 YYEEEE. There are 14 residues in the CDR3. CDR3 residues: CASSLGLVFREQYF. The CDR3 region has the DNA TGTGCCAGCAGCTTGGGACTAGTTTTCCGGGAGCAGTACTTC.

The genes are TRBV29-1 and TRBJ2-3; possibly TRBD1 for D (7 bases). CDR1 and CDR2 (germline): SQVTM, ANQGSEA. This CDR3 is built from 13 residues. The germline V and J ends were trimmed by 5 bases and 5 bases, with 14 bases remaining between them. This chain's CDR3 is CSVPEGAGDTQYF. CDR3 nucleotide sequence: TGCAGCGTTCCGGAGGGGGCTGGAGATACGCAGTATTTT.

In this sample, this clone turned up a few times. The chain uses TRBV6-5 and TRBJ2-7; 9 bases align to TRBD2. The germline V gene has CDR1 MNHEY and CDR2 SVGAGI. Trimming removed 6 bases from V and 3 bases from J; junction bases left unmatched: 9. This CDR3 comprises 15 residues. The CDR3 DNA reads TGTGCCAGCAGCATATCGACTAGCGGACGCTACGAGCAGTACTTC. Protein: CASSISTSGRYEQYF.

The rearrangement uses TRBV2 and TRBJ2-3; 14 positions match TRBD2. Germline CDR1 SNHLY, CDR2 FYNNEI. V shed 8 bases, J shed 6 bases, and the junction held 7 bases outside the gene matches. The CDR3 spans 15 residues. CDR3 bases: TGTGCCAGCCGACTAGCGGGAGGGCCGGGCGATACGCAGTATTTT. Translated, it gives CASRLAGGPGDTQYF.

The rearrangement uses TRBV11-1 and TRBJ1-2; D gene unclear. The CDR3 covers 14 residues. CDR1 and CDR2 (germline): SGHAT, FQDESV (reference sequence). Deletions cut 3 bases from V and 8 bases from J, with 16 bases between. The CDR3: CASSLMTGGGGYTF. CDR3 DNA: TGTGCCAGCAGCTTGATGACTGGAGGTGGCGGCTACACCTTC.